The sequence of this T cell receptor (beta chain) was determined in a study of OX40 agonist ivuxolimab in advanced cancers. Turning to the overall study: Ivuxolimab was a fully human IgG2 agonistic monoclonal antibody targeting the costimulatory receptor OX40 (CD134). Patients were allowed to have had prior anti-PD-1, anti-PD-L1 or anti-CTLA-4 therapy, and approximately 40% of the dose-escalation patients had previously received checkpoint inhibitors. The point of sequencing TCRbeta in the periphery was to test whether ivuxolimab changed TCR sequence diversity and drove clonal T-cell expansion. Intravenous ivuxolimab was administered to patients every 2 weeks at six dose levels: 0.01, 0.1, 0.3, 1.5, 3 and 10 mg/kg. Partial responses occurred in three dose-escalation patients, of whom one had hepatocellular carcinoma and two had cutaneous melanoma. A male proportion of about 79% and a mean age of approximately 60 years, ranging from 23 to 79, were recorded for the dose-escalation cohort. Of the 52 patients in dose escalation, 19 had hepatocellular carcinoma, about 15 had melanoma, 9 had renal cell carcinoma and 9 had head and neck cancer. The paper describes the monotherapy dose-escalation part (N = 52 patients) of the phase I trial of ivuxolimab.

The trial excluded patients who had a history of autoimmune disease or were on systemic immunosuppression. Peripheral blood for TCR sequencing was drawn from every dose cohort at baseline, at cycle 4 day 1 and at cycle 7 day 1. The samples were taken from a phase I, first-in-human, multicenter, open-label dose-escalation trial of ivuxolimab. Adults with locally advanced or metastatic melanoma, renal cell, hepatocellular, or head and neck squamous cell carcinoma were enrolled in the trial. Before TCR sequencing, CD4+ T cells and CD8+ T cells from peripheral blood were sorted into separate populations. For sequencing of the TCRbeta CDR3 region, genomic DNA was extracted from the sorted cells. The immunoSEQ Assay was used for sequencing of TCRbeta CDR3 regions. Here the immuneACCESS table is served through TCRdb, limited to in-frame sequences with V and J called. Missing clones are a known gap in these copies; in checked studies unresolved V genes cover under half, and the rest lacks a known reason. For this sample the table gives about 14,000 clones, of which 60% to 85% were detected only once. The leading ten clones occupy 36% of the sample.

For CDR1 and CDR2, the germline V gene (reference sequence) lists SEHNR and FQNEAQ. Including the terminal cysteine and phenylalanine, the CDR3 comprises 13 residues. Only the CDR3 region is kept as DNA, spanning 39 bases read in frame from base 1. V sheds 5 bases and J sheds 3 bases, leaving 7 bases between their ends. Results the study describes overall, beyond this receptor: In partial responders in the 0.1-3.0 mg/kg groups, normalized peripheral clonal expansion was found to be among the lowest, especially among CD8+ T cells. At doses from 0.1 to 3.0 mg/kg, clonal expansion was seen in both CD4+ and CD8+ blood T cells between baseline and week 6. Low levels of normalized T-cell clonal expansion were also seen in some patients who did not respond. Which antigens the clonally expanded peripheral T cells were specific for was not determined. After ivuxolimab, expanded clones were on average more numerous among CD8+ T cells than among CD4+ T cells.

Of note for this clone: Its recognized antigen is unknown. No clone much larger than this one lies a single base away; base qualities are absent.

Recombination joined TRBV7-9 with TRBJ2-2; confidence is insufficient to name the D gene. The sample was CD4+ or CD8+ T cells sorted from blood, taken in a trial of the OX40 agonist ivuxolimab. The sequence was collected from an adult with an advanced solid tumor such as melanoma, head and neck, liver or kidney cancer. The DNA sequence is TGTGCCAGCAGCCCCCCCTACACCGGGGAGCTGTTTTTT. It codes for CASSPPYTGELFF.